Described below is a single TCR beta chain sequence and its context. The V and J ends lost 5 bases and 4 bases, in that order; junction bases with no gene match: 2. CDR1 SGHTA and CDR2 FQGNSA come from the germline V gene. The CDR3 runs to 13 residues. The data stem from a study of control samples from healthy donors and cancer patients. The data were produced by immunoSEQ multiplex PCR, yet TCRdb's version contains in-frame clones alone and is incomplete. The sample yields thousands of clones, less than 85% seen once. The sequence was obtained from a man between 65 and 85 years old with lung cancer. The chain is built from TRBV7-2 and TRBJ1-2, with 9 bases aligning to TRBD1. Sequencing used PBMCs. The DNA of the CDR3 is TGTGCCAGCAGCCTGGACAGGGGCTATGGCTACACCTTC. This sequence encodes CASSLDRGYGYTF.